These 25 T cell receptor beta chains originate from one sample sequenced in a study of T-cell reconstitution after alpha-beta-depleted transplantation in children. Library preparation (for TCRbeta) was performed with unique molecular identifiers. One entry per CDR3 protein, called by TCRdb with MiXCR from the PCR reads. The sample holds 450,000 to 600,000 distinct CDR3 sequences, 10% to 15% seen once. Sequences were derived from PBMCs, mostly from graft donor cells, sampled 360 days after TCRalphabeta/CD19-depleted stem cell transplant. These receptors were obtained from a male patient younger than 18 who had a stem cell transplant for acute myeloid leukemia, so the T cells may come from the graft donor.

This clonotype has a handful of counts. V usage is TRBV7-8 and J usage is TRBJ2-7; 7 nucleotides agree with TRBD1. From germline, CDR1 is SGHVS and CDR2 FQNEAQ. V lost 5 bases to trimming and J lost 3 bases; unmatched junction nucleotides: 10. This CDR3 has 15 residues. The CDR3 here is CASSRDRASVYEQYF. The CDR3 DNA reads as TGTGCCAGCAGCCGCGACAGGGCTTCGGTCTACGAGCAGTACTTC.

CDR3 protein: CASSLAHTSGNNEQFF. The CDR3 DNA is TGCGCCAGCAGCTTGGCCCATACTAGCGGGAACAATGAGCAGTTCTTC. The V gene is TRBV5-1, the J gene TRBJ2-1, with 10 nucleotides matching TRBD2. CDR3 size: 16 residues. The ends lost 0 bases at V and 5 bases at J; junction bases unmatched: 5. CDR1 and CDR2 from the germline V gene are SGHRS and YFSETQ.

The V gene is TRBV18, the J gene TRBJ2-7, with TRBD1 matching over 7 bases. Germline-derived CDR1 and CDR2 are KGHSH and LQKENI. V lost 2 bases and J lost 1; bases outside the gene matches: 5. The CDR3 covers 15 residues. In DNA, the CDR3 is TGTGCCAGCTCACCAGAGGGGACAGCTTCCTACGAGCAGTACTTC. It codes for CASSPEGTASYEQYF.

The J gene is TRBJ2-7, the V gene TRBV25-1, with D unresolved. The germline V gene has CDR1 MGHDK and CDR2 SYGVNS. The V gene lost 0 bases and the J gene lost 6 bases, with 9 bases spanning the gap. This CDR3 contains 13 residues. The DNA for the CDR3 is TGTGCCAGCAGTGAATATTGGGTTCGCGAGCAGTACTTC. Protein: CASSEYWVREQYF.

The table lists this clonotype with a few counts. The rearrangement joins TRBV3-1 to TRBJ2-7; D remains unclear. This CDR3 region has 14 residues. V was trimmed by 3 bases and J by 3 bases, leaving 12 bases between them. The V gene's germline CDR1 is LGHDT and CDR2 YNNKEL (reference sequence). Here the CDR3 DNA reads TGTGCCAGCAGCCAGGCCGGACCTTACTACGAGCAGTACTTC. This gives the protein CASSQAGPYYEQYF.

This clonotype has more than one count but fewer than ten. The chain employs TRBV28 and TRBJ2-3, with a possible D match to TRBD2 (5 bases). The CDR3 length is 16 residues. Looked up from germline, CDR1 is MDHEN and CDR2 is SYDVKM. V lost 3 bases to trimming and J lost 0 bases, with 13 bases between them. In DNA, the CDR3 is TGTGCCAGCAGTTTTATGAGGGAAAGAAGCACAGATACGCAGTATTTT. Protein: CASSFMRERSTDTQYF. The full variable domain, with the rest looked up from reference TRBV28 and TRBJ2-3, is DVKVTQSSRYLVKRTGEKVFLECVQDMDHENMFWYRQDPGLGLRLIYFSYDVKMKEKGDIPEGYSVSREKKERFSLILESASTNQTSMYLCASSFMRERSTDTQYFGPGTRLTVL.

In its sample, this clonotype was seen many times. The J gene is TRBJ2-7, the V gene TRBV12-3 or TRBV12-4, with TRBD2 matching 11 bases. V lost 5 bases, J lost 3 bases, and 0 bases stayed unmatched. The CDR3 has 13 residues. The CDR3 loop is CASSTSGSYEQYF. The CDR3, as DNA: TGTGCCAGCAGTACTAGCGGGAGCTACGAGCAGTACTTC.

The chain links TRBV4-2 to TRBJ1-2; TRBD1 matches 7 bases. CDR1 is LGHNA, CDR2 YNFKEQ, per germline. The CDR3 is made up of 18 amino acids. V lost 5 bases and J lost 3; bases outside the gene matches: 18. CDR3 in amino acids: CASSSKRRDRDFDYGYTF. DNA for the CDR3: TGTGCCAGCAGCAGTAAAAGGAGGGACAGAGATTTCGACTATGGCTACACCTTC.

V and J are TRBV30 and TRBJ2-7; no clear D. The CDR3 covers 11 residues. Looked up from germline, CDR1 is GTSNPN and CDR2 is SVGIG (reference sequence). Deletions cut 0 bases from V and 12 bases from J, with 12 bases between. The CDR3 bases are TGTGCCTGGAGTGTACTGGCAGGTGTGTACTTC. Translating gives CAWSVLAGVYF. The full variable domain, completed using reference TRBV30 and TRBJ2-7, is SQTIHQWPATLVQPVGSPLSLECTVEGTSNPNLYWYRQAAGRGLQLLFYSVGIGQISSEVPQNLSASRPQDRQFILSSKKLLLSDSGFYLCAWSVLAGVYFGPGTRLTVT.

CDR3: CSVGWGPEAFF. DNA for the CDR3: TGCAGCGTTGGATGGGGGCCTGAAGCTTTCTTT. The genes are TRBV29-1 and TRBJ1-1; tentatively, D is TRBD1 (6 bases). V was cut by 4 bases and J by 6 bases, with 9 bases left in between. CDR1 and CDR2 from the germline V gene are SQVTM and ANQGSEA. The CDR3 length is 11 residues.

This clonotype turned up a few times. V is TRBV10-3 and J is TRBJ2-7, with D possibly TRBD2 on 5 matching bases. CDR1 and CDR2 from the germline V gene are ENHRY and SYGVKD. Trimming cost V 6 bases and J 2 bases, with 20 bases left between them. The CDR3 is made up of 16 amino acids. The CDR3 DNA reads TGTGCCATCAGCGTCATAATCGGTCCAGCGGCCTACGAGCAGTACTTC. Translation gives CAISVIIGPAAYEQYF.

CDR3 residues: CASSPRWEGTDEQFF. The DNA of the CDR3 is TGTGCCAGCTCTCCTAGGTGGGAGGGGACGGATGAGCAGTTCTTC. This rearrangement joins TRBV18 to TRBJ2-1; 7 bases map to TRBD2. With 6 bases clipped from V and 8 bases from J, the junction kept 13 bases outside the gene matches. The CDR3 is 15 amino acids. CDR1 and CDR2 from the germline V gene are KGHSH and LQKENI.

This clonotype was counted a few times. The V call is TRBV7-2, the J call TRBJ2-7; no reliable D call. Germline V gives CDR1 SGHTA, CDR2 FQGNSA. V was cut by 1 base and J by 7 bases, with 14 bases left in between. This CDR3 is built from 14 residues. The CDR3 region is CASSLVDTVKEQYF. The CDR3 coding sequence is TGTGCCAGCAGCTTAGTTGACACAGTCAAGGAGCAGTACTTC.

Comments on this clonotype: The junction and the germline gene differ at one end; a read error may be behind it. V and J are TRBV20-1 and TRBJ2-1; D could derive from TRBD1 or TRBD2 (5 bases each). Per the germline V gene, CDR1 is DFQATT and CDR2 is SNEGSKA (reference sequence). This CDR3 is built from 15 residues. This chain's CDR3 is CCASVVLVGHYEQFF. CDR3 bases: TGCTGTGCTAGTGTCGTACTAGTGGGGCACTATGAGCAGTTCTTC.

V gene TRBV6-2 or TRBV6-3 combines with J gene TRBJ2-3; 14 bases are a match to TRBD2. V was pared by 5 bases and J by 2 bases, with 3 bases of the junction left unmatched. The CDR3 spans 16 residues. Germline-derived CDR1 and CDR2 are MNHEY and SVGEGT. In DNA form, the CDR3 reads TGTGCCAGCAGTGCGACTAGCGGGAGGGCCACAGATACGCAGTATTTT. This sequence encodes CASSATSGRATDTQYF.

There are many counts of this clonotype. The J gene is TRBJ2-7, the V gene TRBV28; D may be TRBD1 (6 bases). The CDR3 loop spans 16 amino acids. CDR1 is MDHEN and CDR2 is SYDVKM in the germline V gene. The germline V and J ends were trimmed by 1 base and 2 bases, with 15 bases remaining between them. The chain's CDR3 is CASSLFGRGRTYEQYF. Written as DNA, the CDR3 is TGTGCCAGCAGTTTATTTGGCAGGGGCAGAACCTACGAGCAGTACTTC.

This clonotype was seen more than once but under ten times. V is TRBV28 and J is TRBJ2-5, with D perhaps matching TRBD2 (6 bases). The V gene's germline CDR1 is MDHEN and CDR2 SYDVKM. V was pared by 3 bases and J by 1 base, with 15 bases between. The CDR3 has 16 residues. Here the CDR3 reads CASSLRGPGLQETQYF. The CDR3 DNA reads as TGTGCCAGCAGTTTGCGGGGCCCGGGACTCCAAGAGACCCAGTACTTC.

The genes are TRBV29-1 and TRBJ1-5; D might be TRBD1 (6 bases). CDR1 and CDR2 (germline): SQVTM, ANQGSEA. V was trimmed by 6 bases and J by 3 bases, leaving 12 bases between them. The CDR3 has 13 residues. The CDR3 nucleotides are TGCAGCGTGGTTCAGGGGAACAATCAGCCCCAGCATTTT. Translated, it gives CSVVQGNNQPQHF. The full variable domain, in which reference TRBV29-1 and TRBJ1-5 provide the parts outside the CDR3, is SAVISQKPSRDICQRGTSLTIQCQVDSQVTMMFWYRQQPGQSLTLIATANQGSEATYESGFVIDKFPISRPNLTFSTLTVSNMSPEDSSIYLCSVVQGNNQPQHFGDGTRLSIL.

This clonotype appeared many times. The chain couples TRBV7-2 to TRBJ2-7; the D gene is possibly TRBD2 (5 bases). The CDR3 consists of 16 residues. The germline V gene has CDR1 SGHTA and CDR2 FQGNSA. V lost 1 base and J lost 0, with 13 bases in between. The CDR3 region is CASSLEGIGSSYEQYF. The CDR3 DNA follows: TGTGCCAGCAGCTTAGAAGGAATAGGGAGCTCCTACGAGCAGTACTTC.

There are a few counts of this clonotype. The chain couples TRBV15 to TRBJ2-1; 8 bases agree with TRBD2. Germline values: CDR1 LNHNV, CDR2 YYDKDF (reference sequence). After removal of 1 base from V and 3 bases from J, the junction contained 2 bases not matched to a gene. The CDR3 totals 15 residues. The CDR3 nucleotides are TGTGCCACCAGCAGAGCGGGAGGGTTCTACAATGAGCAGTTCTTC. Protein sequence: CATSRAGGFYNEQFF. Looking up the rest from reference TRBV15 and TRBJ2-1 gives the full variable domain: DAMVIQNPRYQVTQFGKPVTLSCSQTLNHNVMYWYQQKSSQAPKLLFHYYDKDFNNEADTPDNFQSRRPNTSFCFLDIRSPGLGDTAMYLCATSRAGGFYNEQFFGPGTRLTVL.

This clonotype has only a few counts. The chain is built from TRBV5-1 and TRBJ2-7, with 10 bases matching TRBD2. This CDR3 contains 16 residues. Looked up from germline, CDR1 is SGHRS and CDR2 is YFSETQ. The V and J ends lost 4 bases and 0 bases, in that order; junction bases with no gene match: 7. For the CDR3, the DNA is TGCGCCAGCAGCCCGGGACTAGCGTACCTCTCCTACGAGCAGTACTTC. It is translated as CASSPGLAYLSYEQYF.

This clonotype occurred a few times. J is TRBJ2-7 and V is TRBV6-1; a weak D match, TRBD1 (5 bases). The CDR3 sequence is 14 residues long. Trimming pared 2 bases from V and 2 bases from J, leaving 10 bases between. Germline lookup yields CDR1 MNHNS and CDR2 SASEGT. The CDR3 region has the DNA TGTGCCAGCAGTGAACAGGGTCGGGCCTACGAGCAGTACTTC. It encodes CASSEQGRAYEQYF.

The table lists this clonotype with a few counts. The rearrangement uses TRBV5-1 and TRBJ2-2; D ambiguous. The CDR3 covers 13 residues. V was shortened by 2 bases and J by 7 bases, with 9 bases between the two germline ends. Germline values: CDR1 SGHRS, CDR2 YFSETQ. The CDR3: CASSFERVGELFF. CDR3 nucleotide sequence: TGCGCCAGCAGCTTTGAAAGGGTCGGGGAGCTGTTTTTT.

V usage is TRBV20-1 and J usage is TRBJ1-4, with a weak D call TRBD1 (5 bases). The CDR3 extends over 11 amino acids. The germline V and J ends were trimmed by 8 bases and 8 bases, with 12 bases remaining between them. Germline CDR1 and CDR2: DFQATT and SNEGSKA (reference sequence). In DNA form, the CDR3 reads TGCAGTCTCAGACGGGGCGAAAAACTGTTTTTT. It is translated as CSLRRGEKLFF.

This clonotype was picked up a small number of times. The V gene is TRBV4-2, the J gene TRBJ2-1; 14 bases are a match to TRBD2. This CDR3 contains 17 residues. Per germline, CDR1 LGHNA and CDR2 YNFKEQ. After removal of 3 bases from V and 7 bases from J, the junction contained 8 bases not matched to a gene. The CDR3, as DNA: TGTGCCAGCAGCCAGCAAATCGGGACTAGCGGGAGAAATGAGCAGTTCTTC. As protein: CASSQQIGTSGRNEQFF.